This T cell receptor beta chain is from a study of T cell changes during pregnancy in multiple sclerosis. Only in-frame clones appear in the TCRdb table, and some are missing; sequencing was by immunoSEQ multiplex PCR. The sample lists 60,000 to 85,000 clones; 90% to 95% were seen once. This CDR3 is 15 amino acids long. Looked up from germline, CDR1 is GTSNPN and CDR2 is SVGIG (reference sequence). The junction had 5 bases not matched to a gene; V was cut back by 4 bases and J by 0 bases. The source of this sequence is a female donor with multiple sclerosis, enrolled in a pregnancy study. The rearrangement links TRBV30 to TRBJ1-2; 10 nucleotides agree with TRBD1. The sequencing used peripheral blood, collected in the second trimester of pregnancy. The CDR3 is CAWTPGQGTNYGYTF. CDR3 bases: TGTGCCTGGACTCCGGGACAGGGGACTAACTATGGCTACACCTTC.